This T cell receptor beta chain is drawn from a study of blood T cell repertoires in COVID-19. Study context: The United States, Italy and Spain provided the acute and convalescent COVID-19 samples.

As processed by the authors: Amplifying reference gene primers gave estimates of nucleated cell counts. Sequencing used immunoSEQ multiplex PCR; TCRdb keeps in-frame clones, though not all of them. The V and J calls and the clone size are those of that table, but D and trimming were determined from the DNA. The table records some 350,000 clones, about nine tenths of them present only once. CDR1 MRHNA and CDR2 SNTAGT come from the germline V gene. The CDR3 contains 13 residues. Trimming removed 3 bases from V and 3 bases from J, with 9 bases in between. Seattle patients were enrolled while actively infected and followed longitudinally.

This TCR was recovered from a woman aged 70 to 79 with COVID-19, enrolled during active disease. The V and J genes are TRBV6-4 and TRBJ2-7; D remains unclear. The sample was peripheral blood. The CDR3 loop is CASSEIAGYEQYF. CDR3 sequence (DNA): TGTGCCAGCAGTGAGATCGCCGGCTACGAGCAGTACTTC.